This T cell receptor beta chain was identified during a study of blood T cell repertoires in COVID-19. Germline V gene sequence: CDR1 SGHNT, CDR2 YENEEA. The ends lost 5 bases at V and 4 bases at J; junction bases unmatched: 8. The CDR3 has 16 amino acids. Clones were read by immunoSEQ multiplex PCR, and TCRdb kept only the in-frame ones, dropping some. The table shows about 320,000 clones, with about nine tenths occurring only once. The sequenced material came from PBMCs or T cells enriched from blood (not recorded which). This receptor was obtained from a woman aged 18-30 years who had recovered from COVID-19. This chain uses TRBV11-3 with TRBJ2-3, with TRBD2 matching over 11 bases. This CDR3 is CASSLALAGGPDTQYF. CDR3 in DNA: TGTGCCAGCAGCCTAGCCCTAGCGGGGGGCCCAGATACGCAGTATTTT.